These 25 T cell receptor beta chains originate from one sample sequenced in a study of STAT3 mutations in large granular lymphocyte leukemia. Findings of the study overall: Every T-LGLL patient had at least one immunodominant TCRbeta clonotype.

No antigen has been assigned to these receptors. This table comes from immunoSEQ multiplex PCR, and its TCRdb copy is limited to in-frame clones, with some not included. The sample gives approximately 9,100 clones, roughly 90% of which show up once; 66% is in the top ten. Input material: peripheral blood mononuclear cells. Receptor source: a man aged 55-75 years with T-cell large granular lymphocyte leukemia. Some clones in this sample may be carry-over from other donors' samples.

The rearrangement uses TRBV4-3 and TRBJ2-1, with D possibly being TRBD1 or TRBD2 (6 bases each). Trimming pared 2 bases from V and 9 bases from J, leaving 17 bases between. The CDR3 spans 15 residues. Germline V gene lookup returns CDR1 LGHNA and CDR2 YSLEER. The CDR3 nucleotides are TGCGCCAGCAGCCAACGGACTACGGAAGGGGGTGAGCAGTTCTTC. Translated: CASSQRTTEGGEQFF.

The chain employs TRBV18 and TRBJ2-5; D gene uncertain. The germline V gene encodes CDR1 KGHSH and CDR2 LQKENI. V dropped 0 bases and J dropped 4 bases, with 3 bases sitting between them. The CDR3 extends over 12 amino acids. The CDR3 sequence: CASSPPGETQYF. CDR3 nucleotides: TGTGCCAGCTCACCACCGGGAGAGACCCAGTACTTC.

The chain uses TRBV5-1 and TRBJ1-1; D not resolved. The CDR3 contains 12 residues. Looked up from germline, CDR1 is SGHRS and CDR2 is YFSETQ. Trimming took off 3 bases at V and 2 bases at J, with 5 bases between the two ends. Here the CDR3 DNA reads TGCGCCAGCAGCTCGCCTAACACTGAAGCTTTCTTT. Translating it yields CASSSPNTEAFF. Using reference TRBV5-1 and TRBJ1-1 for the parts outside the CDR3, the full variable domain is KAGVTQTPRYLIKTRGQQVTLSCSPISGHRSVSWYQQTPGQGLQFLFEYFSETQRNKGNFPGRFSGRQFSNSRSEMNVSTLELGDSALYLCASSSPNTEAFFGQGTRLTVV.

In its sample, this clone was seen a few times. The chain joins TRBV5-1 to TRBJ1-4, with 11 bases identical to TRBD1. Germline V gives CDR1 SGHRS, CDR2 YFSETQ. V lost 6 bases, J lost 7 bases, and 5 bases stayed unmatched. This CDR3 region has 14 residues. CDR3 nucleotide sequence: TGCGCCAGCACCTTCGGGACAGGGGGTGAAAAACTGTTTTTT. It translates to CASTFGTGGEKLFF.

The chain has TRBV30 and TRBJ1-2; D ambiguous. Trimming pared 2 bases from V and 6 bases from J, leaving 13 bases between. This CDR3 is 13 amino acids long. Per germline, CDR1 GTSNPN and CDR2 SVGIG (reference sequence). CDR3 region: CAWSRVPMHGYTF. The CDR3 DNA reads as TGTGCCTGGAGTAGGGTCCCGATGCATGGCTACACCTTC.

The chain combines TRBV28 with TRBJ1-5; 7 bases line up with TRBD1. Germline V gene data show CDR1 as MDHEN and CDR2 as SYDVKM. The CDR3 is 14 amino acids. V trimming: 1 base; J trimming: 7 bases; junction bases outside the gene matches: 4. The CDR3 coding sequence is TGTGCCAGCAGTTTATTCAGGGGGGGGCAGCCCCAGCATTTT. Protein product: CASSLFRGGQPQHF.

This chain uses TRBV7-2 with TRBJ1-6, with D tentatively TRBD1 (5 bases). Deletions cut 5 bases from V and 9 bases from J, with 20 bases between. Germline lookup yields CDR1 SGHTA and CDR2 FQGNSA. CDR3 length: 16 amino acids. The CDR3 spells CASSRGPGTGGSPLHF. CDR3 sequence (DNA): TGTGCCAGCAGCAGGGGCCCCGGGACCGGGGGTTCACCCCTCCACTTT.

The rearrangement joins TRBV18 to TRBJ1-4; 8 bases match TRBD1. This CDR3 has 16 amino acids. V lost 2 bases and J lost 5; bases outside the gene matches: 7. Looked up from germline, CDR1 is KGHSH and CDR2 is LQKENI. The CDR3 nucleotides read TGTGCCAGCTCACCAGGCAACAGGGGGGAGAATGAAAAACTGTTTTTT. Protein: CASSPGNRGENEKLFF.

This chain connects TRBV9 to TRBJ2-3; weak D call: TRBD1 (6 bases). The CDR3 covers 16 residues. Trimming stripped 2 bases from V and 5 bases from J, with 18 bases between. From germline, CDR1 is SGDLS and CDR2 YYNGEE. The CDR3 region has the DNA TGTGCCAGCAGCGTTTCAGCGAGGGTAGGGGGAGATACGCAGTATTTT. Protein: CASSVSARVGGDTQYF.

V usage is TRBV6-1 and J usage is TRBJ1-2; no definite D call. V shed 4 bases and J shed 3 bases, with 15 bases lying between them. Germline V gene data show CDR1 as MNHNS and CDR2 as SASEGT. This CDR3 has 15 residues. CDR3: CASSASRPWDYGYTF. The CDR3 DNA follows: TGTGCCAGCAGTGCCTCCAGGCCCTGGGACTATGGCTACACCTTC.

A single count supports this clone. V usage is TRBV30 and J usage is TRBJ2-7; D gene ambiguous. V was trimmed by 2 bases and J by 7 bases, leaving 9 bases between them. CDR3 length: 11 amino acids. Germline CDR1 reads GTSNPN; CDR2 reads SVGIG (reference sequence). CDR3 protein: CAWSSLREQYF. Written as DNA, the CDR3 is TGTGCCTGGAGTTCCCTACGAGAGCAGTACTTC.

The chain recombines TRBV2 with TRBJ1-4, with 10 bases that match TRBD1. V lost 6 bases, J lost 7 bases, and 8 bases stayed unmatched. This CDR3 is 15 amino acids long. Germline V gives CDR1 SNHLY, CDR2 FYNNEI. CDR3 DNA: TGTGCCAGCAGAGCCGAGAGGACAGGGGGTGAAAAACTGTTTTTT. Translating it yields CASRAERTGGEKLFF.

The chain has TRBV29-1 and TRBJ2-1; 8 positions agree with TRBD2. Looked up from germline, CDR1 is SQVTM and CDR2 is ANQGSEA. The CDR3 has 16 amino acids. V shed 4 bases and J 7 bases; nucleotides not matched to a gene: 15. The CDR3 DNA sequence: TGCAGCGTTGTGAGGACGACTAGCGACCATAGGAATGAGCAGTTCTTC. This gives the protein CSVVRTTSDHRNEQFF.

J is TRBJ2-3 and V is TRBV30, with unresolved D. Germline assignment: CDR1 GTSNPN and CDR2 SVGIG (reference sequence). With 2 bases removed from V and 6 bases from J, the gap between germline ends came to 9 bases. The CDR3 contains 12 residues. Here the CDR3 reads CAWSQRVDTQYF. The DNA of the CDR3 is TGTGCCTGGAGTCAAAGGGTGGATACGCAGTATTTT.

V gene TRBV18 combines with J gene TRBJ2-2; 12 nucleotides align to TRBD1. Looked up from germline, CDR1 is KGHSH and CDR2 is LQKENI. The V and J ends lost 4 bases and 8 bases, in that order; junction bases with no gene match: 5. The CDR3 totals 15 residues. The DNA of the CDR3 is TGTGCCAGCTCACACCGGGGACAGGGGGCTGGGGAGCTGTTTTTT. It translates to CASSHRGQGAGELFF.

This chain links TRBV5-6 with TRBJ2-3; D gene uncertain. V was trimmed by 1 base and J by 1 base, leaving 13 bases between them. The CDR3 extends over 16 amino acids. CDR1 and CDR2 from the germline V gene are SGHDT and YYEEEE. CDR3 sequence (DNA): TGTGCCAGCAGCTTGTTCGCATTGGGCCGCACAGATACGCAGTATTTT. Protein sequence: CASSLFALGRTDTQYF.

This sequence joins TRBV7-9 and TRBJ2-7, with 8 bases matching TRBD1. CDR1 and CDR2 from the germline V gene are SEHNR and FQNEAQ (reference sequence). This CDR3 has 13 amino acids. CDR3 sequence: CVTGAGGWGEQYF. The CDR3 DNA reads as TGTGTCACAGGGGCAGGGGGCTGGGGCGAGCAGTACTTC. The full variable domain, its missing parts supplied by reference TRBV7-9 and TRBJ2-7, is DTGVSQNPRHKITKRGQNVTFRCDPISEHNRLYWYRQTLGQGPEFLTYFQNEAQLEKSRLLSDRFSAERPKGSFSTLEIQRTEQGDSAMYLCVTGAGGWGEQYFGPGTRLTVT.

CDR3 residues: CASTQGGLNTEAFF. CDR3 nucleotides: TGTGCCAGCACTCAAGGAGGGTTGAACACTGAAGCTTTCTTT. The gene calls are TRBV7-2 and TRBJ1-1; D gene unclear. Germline CDR1 SGHTA, CDR2 FQGNSA. This CDR3 is built from 14 residues. The V end lost 7 bases, the J end lost 0 bases, and 12 bases lay between the germline ends.

This clone was observed a few times. This chain connects TRBV7-9 to TRBJ2-3; 9 bases fit TRBD2. J was trimmed by 3 bases and V by 0 bases; bases with no gene match: 7. Germline CDR1 reads SEHNR; CDR2 reads FQNEAQ (reference sequence). CDR3 length: 17 amino acids. The CDR3 is CASSLASAGGPTDTQYF. The CDR3 DNA reads TGTGCCAGCAGCTTAGCGTCGGCGGGAGGGCCTACAGATACGCAGTATTTT.

The chain links TRBV19 to TRBJ1-4; D is perhaps TRBD1 (6 bases). V was cut by 9 bases and J by 7 bases, with 15 bases left in between. Germline CDR1 and CDR2: LNHDA and SQIVND (reference sequence). The length of the CDR3 is 13 residues. This chain's CDR3 is CASTTGRGEKLFF. CDR3 in DNA: TGTGCCAGCACAACAGGGAGAGGTGAAAAACTGTTTTTT.

V usage is TRBV5-1 and J usage is TRBJ2-1, with 11 bases aligning to TRBD2. The J segment lost 1 base and the V segment lost 7 bases, leaving 4 bases of the junction unmatched. There are 15 residues in the CDR3. Germline V gene lookup returns CDR1 SGHRS and CDR2 YFSETQ. This CDR3 reads CASQIAGGSYNEQFF. The CDR3 region has the DNA TGCGCCAGCCAAATAGCGGGAGGGTCCTACAATGAGCAGTTCTTC.

V usage is TRBV6-6 and J usage is TRBJ2-4; no reliable D call. CDR3 length equals 12 residues. CDR1 and CDR2 from the germline V gene are MNHNY and SVGAGI (reference sequence). V lost 4 bases, J lost 5 bases, and 6 bases lay in between. The CDR3 reads CASSLAENIQYF. Written as DNA, the CDR3 is TGTGCCAGCAGTTTGGCAGAAAACATTCAGTACTTC.

The V and J genes are TRBV6-5 and TRBJ2-1, with TRBD2 matching over 12 bases. V gave up 4 bases and J gave up 11 bases; unmatched junction bases: 12. Germline CDR1 MNHEY, CDR2 SVGAGI. The CDR3 extends over 16 amino acids. The CDR3 DNA reads as TGTGCCAGCAGTTCGAGGCTAGCGGGAGGGCCTTTCCAGCAGTTCTTC. Protein sequence: CASSSRLAGGPFQQFF.

The chain joins TRBV28 to TRBJ2-7; no firm D call. This CDR3 is built from 15 residues. V was shortened by 3 bases and J by 2 bases, with 14 bases between the two germline ends. Germline loops: CDR1 MDHEN, CDR2 SYDVKM. CDR3 amino acids: CASSLSLYPPYEQYF. The CDR3 coding sequence is TGTGCCAGCAGTTTGTCGCTCTACCCCCCCTACGAGCAGTACTTC. Together with reference TRBV28 and TRBJ2-7, the CDR3 gives the full variable domain: DVKVTQSSRYLVKRTGEKVFLECVQDMDHENMFWYRQDPGLGLRLIYFSYDVKMKEKGDIPEGYSVSREKKERFSLILESASTNQTSMYLCASSLSLYPPYEQYFGPGTRLTVT.

This clone came up once. V is TRBV5-4 and J is TRBJ2-5; possible D gene TRBD1, 5 bases. This CDR3 comprises 14 residues. Germline V gene sequence: CDR1 SGHNT, CDR2 YYREEE (reference sequence). The ends were cut back, 0 bases at V and 4 bases at J, with 10 bases in the middle. DNA for the CDR3: TGTGCCAGCAGCTTGGAAGGGGTACCAGAGACCCAGTACTTC. Its translation is CASSLEGVPETQYF.